Listed below are T cell receptor beta chains from one sample, sequenced in a study of blood T cell repertoires in COVID-19. TCRdb's table, derived via immunoSEQ multiplex PCR, lists solely in-frame clones and lacks some. The sample includes some 400,000 clones, about 89% of them seen just once. Sequenced material: peripheral blood. These receptors originate from a woman aged 25 to 39 with COVID-19, enrolled during active disease. Each CDR3 is given without its conserved first and last residue. Each record gives: CDR3 protein, J gene, V gene.

CDR3: ASSETQGIGNSPLH; J: TRBJ1-6; V: TRBV10-2
CDR3: ASGTEIVSGNTIY; J: TRBJ1-3; V: TRBV2
CDR3: ASSPDLTRINEQY; J: TRBJ2-7; V: TRBV5-4
CDR3: ASSPEGLAYTGELF; J: TRBJ2-2; V: TRBV28
CDR3: ASSSGVGYEQY; J: TRBJ2-7; V: TRBV11-1
CDR3: ASSVGATEAF; J: TRBJ1-1; V: TRBV10-1
CDR3: ASSQGGSGNEQF; J: TRBJ2-1; V: TRBV3-1/TRBV3-2
CDR3: ASSPLVRGGSYEQY; J: TRBJ2-7; V: TRBV7-2
CDR3: ASSLFGGPGQY; J: TRBJ2-3; V: TRBV7-2
CDR3: ASSTGKGHQETQY; J: TRBJ2-5; V: TRBV19
CDR3: ASSVALTGGQHEQY; J: TRBJ2-7; V: TRBV9
CDR3: ASSYGDINQPQH; J: TRBJ1-5; V: TRBV6-2/TRBV6-3
CDR3: ASSPGQGGYGYT; J: TRBJ1-2; V: TRBV7-2
CDR3: ASSLAALAGDEQF; J: TRBJ2-1; V: TRBV5-1
CDR3: ASSPGTGGLGNQPQH; J: TRBJ1-5; V: TRBV7-8
CDR3: ASRAASGSSYEQY; J: TRBJ2-7; V: TRBV11-2
CDR3: ASSRTGGGTEAF; J: TRBJ1-1; V: TRBV6-5
CDR3: ASSLSLAGSGNTGELF; J: TRBJ2-2; V: TRBV7-9
CDR3: ASSLLRMAEAF; J: TRBJ1-1; V: TRBV7-2
CDR3: SVDSQGHEQY; J: TRBJ2-7; V: TRBV29-1
CDR3: ASSTRTGLNEKLF; J: TRBJ1-4; V: TRBV7-2
CDR3: AWSHTGTVNQPQH; J: TRBJ1-5; V: TRBV30
CDR3: AWAGQRNIQY; J: TRBJ2-4; V: TRBV30
CDR3: ASNRLAGDYNEQF; J: TRBJ2-1; V: TRBV2
CDR3: ASSAGTDTGELF; J: TRBJ2-2; V: TRBV7-3
CDR3: ASSFLAGGAYGHEQY; J: TRBJ2-7; V: TRBV27
CDR3: ASRGADRVQTQY; J: TRBJ2-5; V: TRBV28
CDR3: ASSALAGVGEQY; J: TRBJ2-7; V: TRBV2
CDR3: ASSQDTGGYEQY; J: TRBJ2-7; V: TRBV4-1
CDR3: ASGRGFNQPQH; J: TRBJ1-5; V: TRBV6-5
CDR3: ASSTQGEDTEAF; J: TRBJ1-1; V: TRBV5-1
CDR3: ASSKAELSYEQY; J: TRBJ2-7; V: TRBV3-1/TRBV3-2
CDR3: ASGADTQY; J: TRBJ2-3; V: TRBV3-1/TRBV3-2
CDR3: ASSLLRREAVQETQY; J: TRBJ2-5; V: TRBV5-6
CDR3: ASSVLAGGKETQY; J: TRBJ2-5; V: TRBV27
CDR3: ASSVPRGQAGYT; J: TRBJ1-2; V: TRBV9
CDR3: ASSISIRGSNAF; J: TRBJ1-1; V: TRBV19
CDR3: ASSTGGYGELF; J: TRBJ2-2; V: TRBV6-5
CDR3: ASSLLRQGRNEQY; J: TRBJ2-7; V: TRBV6-2/TRBV6-3
CDR3: SVIPSGTAFYGYT; J: TRBJ1-2; V: TRBV29-1
CDR3: ASSQKWGAYEQY; J: TRBJ2-7; V: TRBV27
CDR3: ASRLGQGVNTEAF; J: TRBJ1-1; V: TRBV6-5
CDR3: ASSLLTGGHETQY; J: TRBJ2-5; V: TRBV7-9
CDR3: ASSYDETSGWRY; J: TRBJ2-5; V: TRBV6-2/TRBV6-3
CDR3: ASSQGAGGPYNEQF; J: TRBJ2-1; V: TRBV5-1
CDR3: ASSVELAGGNEQF; J: TRBJ2-1; V: TRBV9
CDR3: AWSPPGQDQPQH; J: TRBJ1-5; V: TRBV30
CDR3: ASSPLRGGRGIEAF; J: TRBJ1-1; V: TRBV18
CDR3: ASSEARQGSNQPQH; J: TRBJ1-5; V: TRBV2
CDR3: ASSSTVNTEAF; J: TRBJ1-1; V: TRBV12-3/TRBV12-4
CDR3: ASSQGGVPYGYT; J: TRBJ1-2; V: TRBV4-1
CDR3: AWSSSGATNEKLF; J: TRBJ1-4; V: TRBV30
CDR3: ASSLVRDWGSYNEQF; J: TRBJ2-1; V: TRBV5-4
CDR3: ASSLGPGVAEQF; J: TRBJ2-1; V: TRBV7-8